The 23 T cell receptor beta chains below come from one sample, sequenced in a study of T cell responses to AZD1222 COVID-19 vaccine. Clones were read by immunoSEQ multiplex PCR, and TCRdb kept only the in-frame ones, dropping some. The sample contains 160,000 or so clones, under 95% of which appear only once. The sample here was peripheral blood, taken on day 0 of AZD1222 vaccination. The receptors originated from an adult in good health.

The chain recombines TRBV19 with TRBJ1-4; D gene ambiguous. CDR3 length: 14 residues. Per the germline V gene, CDR1 is LNHDA and CDR2 is SQIVND (reference sequence). V was clipped by 8 bases and J by 3 bases, with 13 bases between them. The CDR3 loop is CASERGSANEKLFF. CDR3 in DNA: TGTGCCAGTGAGCGAGGGAGCGCTAATGAAAAACTGTTTTTT.

The gene calls are TRBV4-2 and TRBJ1-5; tentative D call: TRBD1 (6 bases). With 3 bases removed from V and 0 bases from J, the gap between germline ends came to 6 bases. Germline CDR1 LGHNA, CDR2 YNFKEQ. The CDR3 is 14 amino acids. CDR3 bases: TGTGCCAGCAGCCAGACAGGTAGCAATCAGCCCCAGCATTTT. Protein: CASSQTGSNQPQHF.

The rearrangement joins TRBV11-3 to TRBJ2-5; the match to TRBD1 covers 7 bases. V lost 5 bases and J lost 6; bases outside the gene matches: 12. The V gene's germline CDR1 is SGHNT and CDR2 YENEEA. There are 15 residues in the CDR3. The CDR3 here is CASSLGTVQEKTQYF. CDR3 bases: TGTGCCAGCAGCCTAGGGACAGTCCAAGAGAAGACCCAGTACTTC.

This chain links TRBV10-1 with TRBJ1-6, with 9 nucleotides matching TRBD1. The CDR3 sequence is 13 residues long. V gave up 8 bases and J gave up 10 bases; unmatched junction bases: 6. Germline V gene data show CDR1 as WNHNN and CDR2 as SYGVQD (reference sequence). CDR3 bases: TGCGCCAGCTCGGGACAGGGTTTGTCACCCCTCCACTTT. It is translated as CASSGQGLSPLHF.

The chain is built from TRBV5-1 and TRBJ2-1; 11 bases agree with TRBD2. The CDR3 length is 15 residues. Germline assignment: CDR1 SGHRS and CDR2 YFSETQ. The trim removed 5 bases at V and 5 bases at J, leaving 6 bases unmatched. CDR3 sequence (DNA): TGCGCCAGCAGATGGGGACTAGCGGTCCACAATGAGCAGTTCTTC. Its protein product is CASRWGLAVHNEQFF.

V gene TRBV5-4 combines with J gene TRBJ2-2; the D is unclear. This CDR3 comprises 13 residues. Trimming removed 2 bases from V and 6 bases from J, with 8 bases in between. Per germline, CDR1 SGHNT and CDR2 YYREEE (reference sequence). The CDR3 loop reads CASSLGGPGELFF. DNA of the CDR3: TGTGCCAGCAGCTTAGGCGGACCCGGGGAGCTGTTTTTT.

The chain employs TRBV2 and TRBJ1-2; 8 nucleotides agree with TRBD1. The V gene's germline CDR1 is SNHLY and CDR2 FYNNEI. This CDR3 is built from 13 residues. Unmatched junction bases numbered 7, after V lost 7 bases and J lost 6 bases. CDR3 sequence (DNA): TGTGCCAGCATAATAACAGGGGGTGATGGCTACACCTTC. It yields the protein CASIITGGDGYTF.

The chain recombines TRBV9 with TRBJ1-6; D gene uncertain. The CDR3 extends over 15 amino acids. The ends were cut back, 0 bases at V and 5 bases at J, with 9 bases in the middle. Germline V lookup: CDR1 SGDLS, CDR2 YYNGEE. CDR3 nucleotide sequence: TGTGCCAGCAGCGTAGGCCGAAACCATAATTCACCCCTCCACTTT. Protein sequence: CASSVGRNHNSPLHF.

The CDR3 reads CASSGGQGLRQPQHF. The CDR3 DNA reads TGTGCCAGCAGCGGGGGACAGGGGTTGCGCCAGCCCCAGCATTTT. This sequence joins TRBV7-2 and TRBJ1-5; TRBD1 matches 10 bases. Germline CDR1 is SGHTA and CDR2 is FQGNSA. This CDR3 has 15 amino acids. Losses at the gene ends were 5 bases for V and 7 bases for J; bases not matched to a gene: 8.

The gene calls are TRBV11-2 and TRBJ2-2, with D unresolved. V was shortened by 4 bases and J by 4 bases, with 7 bases between the two germline ends. Germline V lookup: CDR1 SGHAT, CDR2 FQNNGV. CDR3 size: 13 residues. The CDR3 region is CASSSYSTGELFF. DNA for the CDR3: TGTGCCAGCAGCTCATATTCCACCGGGGAGCTGTTTTTT.

The chain recombines TRBV28 with TRBJ2-5; D is possibly TRBD2 (5 bases). Germline CDR1 MDHEN, CDR2 SYDVKM. This CDR3 region has 15 residues. Trimming stripped 0 bases from V and 3 bases from J, with 11 bases between. The CDR3 nucleotides are TGTGCCAGCAGTTTATGGGGCGGGCAGAAAGAGACCCAGTACTTC. Encoded protein: CASSLWGGQKETQYF. The entire variable domain, with the rest obtained from reference TRBV28 and TRBJ2-5, is as follows: DVKVTQSSRYLVKRTGEKVFLECVQDMDHENMFWYRQDPGLGLRLIYFSYDVKMKEKGDIPEGYSVSREKKERFSLILESASTNQTSMYLCASSLWGGQKETQYFGPGTRLLVL.

This chain uses TRBV18 with TRBJ1-5; perhaps TRBD1 as D (6 bases). Germline V gene sequence: CDR1 KGHSH, CDR2 LQKENI. The CDR3 is 14 residues long. V lost 4 bases to trimming and J lost 7 bases, with 14 bases between them. CDR3 sequence (DNA): TGTGCCAGCTCACTCCACAGGGAGGAACAGCCCCAGCATTTT. It translates to CASSLHREEQPQHF.

The V gene is TRBV5-4, the J gene TRBJ2-7, with 12 bases lining up with TRBD2. Germline V lookup: CDR1 SGHNT, CDR2 YYREEE (reference sequence). CDR3 length: 16 residues. Trimming cost V 5 bases and J 3 bases; bases outside gene matches: 9. This CDR3 is CASSPPGLAGFYEQYF. DNA for the CDR3: TGTGCCAGCAGTCCTCCGGGACTAGCGGGTTTCTACGAGCAGTACTTC.

V gene TRBV12-3 or TRBV12-4 combines with J gene TRBJ2-3; tentative D call: TRBD1 (6 bases). The CDR3 covers 12 residues. V lost 3 bases and J 7 bases, leaving 8 bases between the germline ends. The CDR3 nucleotides are TGTGCCAGCAGTTTGGGGGCCCATACGCAGTATTTT. Translated: CASSLGAHTQYF.

The CDR3 protein is CASSKSGQGYGYTF. CDR3 nucleotide sequence: TGTGCCAGCAGCAAATCGGGACAGGGCTATGGCTACACCTTC. The V call is TRBV7-2, the J call TRBJ1-2; TRBD1 aligns across 9 bases. Losses at the gene ends were 5 bases for V and 4 bases for J; bases not matched to a gene: 5. CDR3 length equals 14 residues. Germline V gene data show CDR1 as SGHTA and CDR2 as FQGNSA.

The J gene is TRBJ1-1, the V gene TRBV7-9; D is uncertain. This CDR3 is 15 amino acids long. V gave up 5 bases and J gave up 4 bases, with 17 bases separating them. Germline loops: CDR1 SEHNR, CDR2 FQNEAQ (reference sequence). The CDR3 is CASSLPGPTATEAFF. CDR3 in DNA: TGTGCCAGCAGCCTCCCTGGCCCTACGGCCACTGAAGCTTTCTTT. The full variable domain, in which reference TRBV7-9 and TRBJ1-1 provide the parts outside the CDR3, is DTGVSQNPRHKITKRGQNVTFRCDPISEHNRLYWYRQTLGQGPEFLTYFQNEAQLEKSRLLSDRFSAERPKGSFSTLEIQRTEQGDSAMYLCASSLPGPTATEAFFGQGTRLTVV.

The chain is built from TRBV14 and TRBJ1-1; D is ambiguous. The CDR3 is made up of 16 amino acids. Germline assignment: CDR1 SGHDN and CDR2 FVKESK. The V end lost 1 base, the J end lost 4 bases, and 16 bases lay between the germline ends. Here the CDR3 DNA reads TGTGCCAGCAGCCAAGGATCCCTTTCCTGGGGCACTGAAGCTTTCTTT. Translation: CASSQGSLSWGTEAFF.

The chain combines TRBV7-8 with TRBJ2-1; 9 nucleotides align to TRBD2. Germline trimming cut 1 base from V and 10 bases from J; bases unmatched to any gene: 14. Germline assignment: CDR1 SGHVS and CDR2 FQNEAQ. The CDR3 consists of 17 residues. This chain's CDR3 is CASSLGAGTSSVSEQFF. CDR3 DNA sequence: TGTGCCAGCAGCTTAGGAGCCGGGACTAGCTCAGTGAGCGAGCAGTTCTTC.

This chain connects TRBV7-9 to TRBJ2-1; 9 nucleotides align to TRBD2. After removal of 5 bases from V and 9 bases from J, the junction contained 14 bases not matched to a gene. CDR3 size: 16 residues. CDR1 and CDR2 (germline): SEHNR, FQNEAQ (reference sequence). CDR3 region: CASSQPSGRRLVEQFF. In DNA form, the CDR3 reads TGTGCCAGCAGCCAACCAAGCGGGAGGCGGTTAGTTGAGCAGTTCTTC.

This chain links TRBV18 with TRBJ2-2; TRBD2 aligns across 13 bases. The CDR3 covers 21 residues. Germline lookup yields CDR1 KGHSH and CDR2 LQKENI. Trimming took 0 bases from V and 2 from J; bases not matched to a gene: 12. The CDR3 nucleotides are TGTGCCAGCTCACCACCGGGACTAGCGGGAAGCAACCAATTCAACACCGGGGAGCTGTTTTTT. Translating it yields CASSPPGLAGSNQFNTGELFF.

The chain links TRBV28 to TRBJ2-1, with D possibly being TRBD2 (5 bases). Germline lookup yields CDR1 MDHEN and CDR2 SYDVKM. The germline V and J ends were trimmed by 8 bases and 3 bases, with 11 bases remaining between them. The CDR3 covers 13 residues. CDR3 coding DNA: TGTGCCAGCGGGAGTCGGCACTACAATGAGCAGTTCTTC. Its protein product is CASGSRHYNEQFF.

The chain links TRBV15 to TRBJ1-1; D is possibly TRBD1 (5 bases). The germline CDR1 and CDR2 sequences are LNHNV and YYDKDF (reference sequence). Trimming cost V 2 bases and J 4 bases, with 8 bases left between them. This CDR3 has 13 amino acids. The CDR3 region is CATSRLGVTEAFF. The CDR3 DNA is TGTGCCACCAGCAGACTGGGGGTCACTGAAGCTTTCTTT.

The rearrangement uses TRBV25-1 and TRBJ2-7; 12 nucleotides agree with TRBD2. The V segment lost 6 bases and the J segment 0 bases; nucleotides outside the gene matches: 9. The CDR3 has 17 residues. Germline V gene sequence: CDR1 MGHDK, CDR2 SYGVNS. For the CDR3, the DNA is TGTGCCAGCAGGGGGCTAGCGGGAGGGCCCGCCTCCTACGAGCAGTACTTC. It yields the protein CASRGLAGGPASYEQYF.